The text below deals with one T cell receptor (beta chain). The target of this receptor is not known. Base-call qualities are not available, and no considerably larger clone is one nucleotide away. The sample belongs to a study of radiotherapy plus CTLA-4 blockade in lung cancer (dated by TCRdb to the late 2010s). Background on the whole study: Among enrolled patients, approximately 17% had an objective response and 25% to 35% reached disease control.

The study evaluated CTLA-4 blockade (ipilimumab) given together with focal radiation therapy in patients who had chemo-refractory metastatic non-small-cell lung cancer. The germline V gene yields MGHRA for CDR1 and YSYEKL for CDR2. Here V drops 4 bases and J drops 8 bases, and the junction holds 6 bases not matched to any gene. Its CDR3 holds 14 amino acids, cysteine through phenylalanine. Only CDR3 DNA remains: 42 bases, in frame from the first base. Libraries were made using the immunoSEQ multiplex PCR assay. TCRdb obtained this table from immuneACCESS and retained in-frame rearrangements with V and J assigned. These tables miss some clones; where compared with another copy, unresolved V genes account for less than half of the shortfall, and the remainder is unexplained. The sample table shows some 90,000 clones, and roughly 87% are seen once. The ten largest clones represent 0.82% of the sample.

Results and caveats for the whole study, not just this receptor: After treatment with radiotherapy and ipilimumab, TCR clones that originated in tumors expanded in peripheral blood. The strongest predictors of response were reported to be early dynamic shifts in blood T cell clones along with a rise in serum interferon-beta following radiation.

The starting material was peripheral blood, obtained from a patient treated with radiotherapy plus ipilimumab. The TCR comes from a human donor with non-small cell lung cancer who had stable disease on radiotherapy plus ipilimumab. The sequence joins TRBV4-1 to TRBJ1-4; the junction holds 8 bases that match TRBD1. The CDR3 protein sequence reads: CASSPGGVGEKLFF. The nucleotide sequence reads as follows: TGCGCCAGCAGCCCAGGGGGCGTGGGCGAAAAACTGTTTTTT.